The rows below give T cell receptor beta chains drawn from one sample of a study of blood T cell repertoires in COVID-19. The assay was immunoSEQ multiplex PCR, and TCRdb's table has in-frame clones only and misses some. The top ten hold roughly 8.2% of the sample, which has roughly 220,000 clones, about 81% seen once. The sample comprised peripheral blood. The receptor source for this set is a woman older than 75 with COVID-19, enrolled during active disease. Both conserved end residues are part of each CDR3. Each record gives: clone size, J gene, V gene, D gene, CDR3 protein. A D gene is named only where the DNA matches it firmly. Size is stated for part of the rows, as once, few or many counts, or as a class when the clone is expanded.

size: NA
J: TRBJ1-5
V: TRBV3-1/TRBV3-2
D: TRBD1
CDR3: CASSQGFNRGNQPQHF

size: NA
J: TRBJ1-3
V: TRBV28
D: NA
CDR3: CASSLAWQSSGNTIYF

size: NA
J: TRBJ2-7
V: TRBV20-1
D: TRBD1
CDR3: CSAQGIHEQYF

size: NA
J: TRBJ2-3
V: TRBV5-1
D: NA
CDR3: CASSFENTDTQYF

size: NA
J: TRBJ2-2
V: TRBV9
D: NA
CDR3: CASSVVGPVAGELFF

size: NA
J: TRBJ2-5
V: TRBV27
D: TRBD2
CDR3: CASSTITIGTSGSETQYF

size: once
J: TRBJ2-7
V: TRBV7-2
D: NA
CDR3: CASSITRGALAGFTYEQYF

size: NA
J: TRBJ2-3
V: TRBV7-2
D: TRBD1
CDR3: CASSYTGTASTDTQYF

size: NA
J: TRBJ1-1
V: TRBV30
D: TRBD1
CDR3: CAWSIRGFGNTEAFF

size: once
J: TRBJ1-4
V: TRBV5-1
D: TRBD1
CDR3: CASSTTGDRTNEKLFF

size: few
J: TRBJ1-6
V: TRBV19
D: NA
CDR3: CASGQPGYNSPLHF

size: NA
J: TRBJ2-7
V: TRBV9
D: NA
CDR3: CASRSKLAVSYEQYF

size: few
J: TRBJ2-2
V: TRBV7-9
D: NA
CDR3: CASSSKSGVDTGELFF

size: NA
J: TRBJ1-4
V: TRBV6-5
D: TRBD1
CDR3: CASRDRTTNEKLFF

size: NA
J: TRBJ1-1
V: TRBV6-5
D: NA
CDR3: CASSYSRQPPEAFF

size: NA
J: TRBJ2-5
V: TRBV2
D: NA
CDR3: CASNWETQETQYF

size: NA
J: TRBJ2-1
V: TRBV27
D: NA
CDR3: CASSLMGSSYNEQFF

size: NA
J: TRBJ2-2
V: TRBV28
D: TRBD2
CDR3: CASSLSGLGNTGELFF

size: NA
J: TRBJ1-1
V: TRBV30
D: NA
CDR3: CAWREASFWTEAFF

size: NA
J: TRBJ2-3
V: TRBV14
D: NA
CDR3: CASSLSQGITQYF

size: NA
J: TRBJ2-5
V: TRBV7-2
D: TRBD2
CDR3: CASSLVLAGGGRETQYF

size: NA
J: TRBJ1-1
V: TRBV20-1
D: NA
CDR3: CSASRTGNTEAFF

size: once
J: TRBJ1-5
V: TRBV5-6
D: NA
CDR3: CASSLGQGTKNQPQHF

size: NA
J: TRBJ2-7
V: TRBV29-1
D: NA
CDR3: CSVGDSYEQYF

size: NA
J: TRBJ1-4
V: TRBV6-5
D: TRBD1
CDR3: CASSQTGSNEKLFF

size: NA
J: TRBJ2-5
V: TRBV29-1
D: NA
CDR3: CSVGGGGLQETQYF

size: once
J: TRBJ2-3
V: TRBV27
D: TRBD2
CDR3: CASSLSLLAGQRSNTQYF

size: few
J: TRBJ1-1
V: TRBV7-9
D: NA
CDR3: CASSYPQVVTAPEAFF